This T cell receptor (beta chain) was captured in a study of OX40 agonist ivuxolimab in advanced cancers. Study background: The study enrolled dose-escalation patients with hepatocellular carcinoma, melanoma, renal cell or head and neck cancer.

Clones were read by immunoSEQ multiplex PCR, and TCRdb kept only the in-frame ones, dropping some. Of about 53,000 clones detected, 60% to 80% appear once; the ten largest clones hold approximately 2.3%. CDR3 length: 19 residues. Trimming took 3 bases from V and 4 from J; bases not matched to a gene: 15. Germline assignment: CDR1 SNHLY and CDR2 FYNNEI. This clone was seen a handful of times. The chain employs TRBV2 and TRBJ2-5, with 12 bases identical to TRBD2. The clonotype comes from an adult with an advanced solid tumor such as melanoma, head and neck, liver or kidney cancer. The sample here was CD4+ or CD8+ T cells sorted from blood, taken in a trial of the OX40 agonist ivuxolimab. In DNA, the CDR3 is TGTGCCAGCAGTGACATGAGCCTAGCGGGAGGGCCTATTCGAGAGACCCAGTACTTC. Protein: CASSDMSLAGGPIRETQYF. Complete variable domain (other parts from reference TRBV2 and TRBJ2-5): EPEVTQTPSHQVTQMGQEVILRCVPISNHLYFYWYRQILGQKVEFLVSFYNNEISEKSEIFDDQFSVERPDGSNFTLKIRSTKLEDSAMYFCASSDMSLAGGPIRETQYFGPGTRLLVL.